In this sample, the clone carrying this T cell receptor beta chain turned up once. This sample stems from a study of blood T cell repertoires in COVID-19. Source study methods: Reference gene primer amplification in the assay estimated nucleated cell counts. Clones were sequenced by immunoSEQ multiplex PCR, and TCRdb holds only the in-frame ones, with some missing. That table is the source of V, J and clone size, and D and trimming were worked out from the DNA. Altogether 150,000 to 200,000 clones are present, 83% being singletons, with the ten largest covering less than 2%. The CDR3 consists of 15 residues. CDR1 and CDR2 (germline): SGHTA, FQGTGA. The junction had 5 bases not matched to a gene; V was cut back by 5 bases and J by 4 bases.

Material: peripheral blood. This sequence originates from a human donor in a cohort sampled during active COVID-19. The genes are TRBV7-3 and TRBJ2-3, with 11 bases identical to TRBD1. Here the CDR3 DNA reads TGTGCCAGCAGCCCCCAGGGACAGGGGGCAGATACGCAGTATTTT. This encodes CASSPQGQGADTQYF.